This T cell receptor (beta chain) is drawn from a study of blood T cells in healthy people across ages. Sample-barcoded 5' priming and a J-beta primer mix drove a second PCR of about 6 to 11 cycles. Each cDNA molecule carried a tag from a template-switch adaptor that contained 12 random nucleotides. Each sample provided no less than 2.5 million CDR3-containing paired-end reads. MiXCR, run by TCRdb on the 5' RACE reads, gives a single entry per CDR3 protein. This sample has hundreds of thousands of distinct CDR3 sequences, with about 30% found just once. Trimming stripped 1 base from V and 7 bases from J, with 17 bases between. The CDR3 totals 17 residues. Germline V CDR1 and CDR2: SGHAT, FQDESV (reference sequence). The study, taken as a whole, reports: Per million T cells, the diversity of TCR beta decreased roughly linearly as age advanced. Unsorted PBMCs prevented conclusive naive versus antigen-experienced comparison.

Worth noting for this clonotype: Its antigen remains unknown.

Specimen: blood. The TCR originated in a woman at least 80 years old in good health. V gene TRBV11-1 combines with J gene TRBJ1-6, with TRBD1 as a possible D gene (6 bases). The CDR3 loop reads CASSLGRTASLNSPLHF. DNA of the CDR3: TGTGCCAGCAGCTTAGGCCGGACAGCTAGCTTGAATTCACCCCTCCACTTT.